This T cell receptor (beta chain) is drawn from a study of OX40 agonist ivuxolimab in advanced cancers. Study overall: It was permissible to have had prior anti-PD-1, anti-PD-L1 or anti-CTLA-4 therapy, and approximately 40% had some.

J lost 5 bases, V lost 4 bases, and 7 bases had no gene match. CDR3 length: 14 amino acids. Germline V gene sequence: CDR1 SGHNT, CDR2 YYREEE (reference sequence). Remarks on this clone: The antigen is unknown.

Generated by immunoSEQ multiplex PCR, the TCRdb table keeps only in-frame clones and is missing some. This sample has around 63,000 clones, with around 80% found just once. Notes on the study in general: The study found that CD8+ T cells averaged more expanded clones than CD4+. Expansion of clones was among the lowest in partial responders at 0.1-3.0 mg/kg.

The rearrangement uses TRBV5-4 and TRBJ1-1, with 8 bases aligning to TRBD1. This TCR was recovered from an adult with an advanced solid tumor such as melanoma, head and neck, liver or kidney cancer. Sequences were derived from CD4+ or CD8+ T cells sorted from blood, sampled in a trial of the OX40 agonist ivuxolimab. CDR3 in amino acids: CASSPDRGSTEAFF. The CDR3, as DNA: TGTGCCAGCAGCCCTGACAGGGGATCGACTGAAGCTTTCTTT.